This TCR beta chain is from a study of cytomegalovirus exposure and HLA in healthy donors (dated by TCRdb to 2015 to 2018). Looking at the study overall: An earlier analysis of several hundred of the donors reported roughly 300 Gb of sequence data and about 120 million unique TCR beta sequences obtained from about 180 million T cells. To predict cytomegalovirus infection status, the study combined high-throughput TCR immunosequencing, statistical association of individual TCRs with disease status, and machine learning. The study aimed to test whether cataloging public T cell receptors could reveal signatures of past pathogen exposure. A later analysis re-analyzed previously published TCR beta repertoires from 660 or so donors and added high-resolution HLA genotyping to study TCR occurrence patterns. Donor age, sex, ethnicity and CMV serostatus were collected together with the repertoire data. Of the roughly 400 genotyped donors, around 81% fell in the genetic ancestry cluster associated with self-reported Caucasian donors. In a later genetic analysis, genome-wide SNP genotypes for about three fifths of the roughly 670 donors were used, and that subset was treated as a discovery cohort. Every discovery cohort repertoire had been produced on one sequencing platform. On average, roughly 240,000 unique TCR beta nucleotide sequences were sequenced per donor among a few hundred genotyped donors of the cohort, with around 19% of those sequences being non-productive. Around 330 gigabases of sequencing data and approximately 92 million unique TCR sequences made up an early release that covered 500 to 700 HLA-typed donors. Typing coverage differed by locus: A, B, C, DRB1 and DQB1 were typed in roughly 620-630 donors, DQA1 in around 500, DPA1 in nearly 610, and DPB1 in 400 to 490. The T cell repertoires of 666 subjects were profiled by immunosequencing and related to cytomegalovirus serostatus. Both class I and class II loci were covered by HLA typing, at four-digit resolution. To decide whether each TCR beta V gene segment behaved as functional or pseudogenic, an earlier analysis of approximately 620 of the donors relied on high-throughput TCR beta sequencing. Four to six DR-DQ haplotypes were handled as single units for association and clustering, since linkage in the cohort was strong. Rather than drawing on any new phenotypic data, the later analysis identified candidate immune exposures from TCR beta sequences and the way those sequences occurred across donors. A separate validation cohort of roughly 130 different subjects was used in addition to the roughly 700-subject first cohort.

In total, 630 or so healthy bone marrow donors made up the cohort. At the time of sampling, all cohort members were nominally healthy, though unrecorded immune exposures were likely present. The donor was CMV seropositive and belonged to the group of about 290 seropositive cohort members. Every donor gave a peripheral blood sample, and the peripheral blood mononuclear cells from that sample were used for TCR beta sequencing. The Qiagen DNeasy Blood Extraction Kit was used to extract genomic DNA from the blood cell samples. The protocol used for the library was the immunoSEQ multiplex PCR assay. For the multiplex PCR, a mixture combining 60 forward primers for TCR Vbeta segments and 13 reverse primers for TCR Jbeta segments was used. Amplification of the CDR3 region of rearranged TCR beta genes was performed with a multiplex PCR assay on genomic DNA. The amplified TCR beta libraries were sequenced on the Illumina HiSeq System as 87-base-pair reads. Processing in the source paper ran as follows. In a later analysis, approximately 74 million unique TCR beta chains were counted across the roughly 610 repertoires, and roughly 11 million of these chains were shared by at least two donors. Raw reads were error-corrected and collapsed into unique sequences by a nearest-neighbor algorithm in which closely related sequences were merged to remove PCR and sequencing errors. CDR3 sequences were aligned to IMGT reference sequences to assign V, D and J gene segments. For a sequence to be retained, a match of at least six nucleotides was required to both a V gene segment and a J gene segment. A rearrangement counted as productive if the CDR3 had no stop codons and remained in frame with V and J, and every other rearrangement counted as non-productive. CDR3 was defined according to IMGT convention as the region running from the second conserved V-encoded cysteine to the conserved J-encoded phenylalanine. Sequences without an unambiguous match to a single V gene segment were excluded from the earlier analysis of 450 to 650 of the donors. An earlier analysis of about 590 of the donors classified V segments as functional when productive rearrangements were above 56.7% and as segregating when the standard deviation between donors was above 5%. To diagnose cytomegalovirus status from the catalog of TCR beta chain sequences, a statistical classification framework was built. In a later analysis, TCR nucleotide sequences were compared against IMGT/GENE-DB human TR gene sequences so that V and J genes could be assigned. Using the TCRdist pipeline, a later analysis assigned CDR3 sequences along with most-parsimonious VDJ recombination scenarios. A later analysis defined each TCR beta chain by its CDR3 amino acid sequence plus V-gene family, and excluded reads lacking a unique V-gene family. As a way to deal with suspected cross-contamination and a sequencing artifact, a later analysis dropped under 600 nucleotide sequences that were highly shared and had low generation probability. For each public chain, a later analysis derived a clonal expansion index from normalized ranks of inferred template counts within each repertoire. A later analysis computed generation probabilities with a VDJ recombination model fitted to out-of-frame rearrangements, and checked the results against IGoR. Hypergeometric tests were used in a later analysis to score TCR-TCR, TCR-HLA and TCR-CMV co-occurrence, with a repertoire-size bias correction applied to the TCR pairs. False discovery rates were estimated in a later analysis by permuting HLA or CMV assignments 20 times. In a later analysis, co-occurring TCRs were grouped with DBSCAN, and TCRdist sequence similarity was added when clustering was performed within HLA-allele-positive subsets. For co-occurrence clustering, repertoires with fewer than 30,000 or more than 120,000 public chains were excluded, along with a handful of repertoires with anomalous nucleotide sharing. TCRdb took this table from immuneACCESS and kept in-frame rearrangements with V and J called. Such tables lack part of the clones; where checked against another copy, unresolved V genes explain under half of the gap, and the rest is unexplained. V, J and clone size were drawn from that table, and D and trimming were deduced from the DNA. Recorded for this sample are around 100,000 clones; around 77% of them occurred a single time. The ten largest clones capture 5.4% of the sample.

This clone was seen a single time. No antigen is known for it. Base qualities are not at hand, and no much larger clone is one base apart. The research as a whole found: Approximately 16 rarely observed V segments, including chromosome 9 orphons, were excluded from the earlier analysis of 550 to 700 of the donors because counts were too low. The presence/absence analyses assumed that sequencing depth was roughly uniform across donors, and that assumption may not be true. According to a later analysis, TCR association rates differed among HLA loci, with DRB1 alleles showing the most associated TCRs and HLA-C alleles showing the fewest. In a later genetic analysis, fewer N-insertions in productive TCRs were reported among donors in an Asian-associated ancestry cluster than the roughly 700-donor mean. It was suggested by the authors that the approach could potentially be generalized to other disease states and immunological phenotypes. When HLA alleles, especially DR and DQ, strongly co-occurred, TCR associations were difficult to assign to individual alleles. According to a later analysis, parvovirus B19, influenza, CMV and Epstein-Barr virus appeared linked to several top co-occurrence clusters. Correlated functional status among segregating V segments might be attributable to linkage disequilibrium, but an unknown experimental factor could not be ruled out. In an earlier analysis of approximately 590 of the donors, most TCR beta V segments appeared in productive rearrangements about 90% or about 30% of the time, broadly matching IMGT annotations. A later analysis found that most CMV-associated TCR beta chains appeared HLA-restricted, with HLA associations seemingly driven largely by CMV exposure. A further reported finding was that TCR beta sequences accurately predicted the HLA-A and HLA-B alleles for most subjects in the first cohort. Because some donors lacked HLA typing at each locus, the association tests relied only on the typed subset. Three of the identified cytomegalovirus-associated TCR beta chains were confirmed in vitro to be specific for cytomegalovirus antigens. This cohort had only TCR beta chains sequenced, and the lack of alpha or paired-chain data limited which features could be detected. The sequencing pipeline was judged likely to have produced a cluster of highly shared sequence variants as a technical artifact. CMV serostatus was the only immune exposure information available for the cohort. A later analysis associated approximately 17,000 TCR beta sequences with specific HLA alleles at a false discovery rate of 0.05. Across donors, most TCR sequences were observed very rarely, whereas some public TCRs were present in many individuals. Because the 87-base-pair reads could not distinguish some IMGT-functional V segments, including TRBV6-2 and TRBV6-3, those segments were excluded. The classifier was reported to diagnose cytomegalovirus status with high specificity and sensitivity in both the original and validation cohorts. In the study, 150 to 200 TCR beta chains were listed as associated with cytomegalovirus. In a later analysis, HLA-associated TCR beta chains showed more clonal expansion and lower generation probabilities than non-associated chains that were equally common. V-gene and J-gene trimming of TCR beta chains was associated with a missense DCLRE1C variant in a later genetic analysis, and the association was replicated in an independent cohort.

Trimming at the junction amounts to 0 bases on V and 4 bases on J, and the germline ends lie 19 bases apart. The germline V gene (reference sequence) yields GTSNPN for CDR1 and SVGIG for CDR2. From cysteine to phenylalanine, the CDR3 is 17 amino acids long. Only CDR3 DNA is held: 51 bases, read in frame from base 1. Sequencing was performed on PBMCs. The source of this sequence is a woman between 25 and 40 years old in good health and CMV-seropositive. This chain joins TRBV30 to TRBJ1-5, with the identity of the D gene unclear. The nucleotide sequence reads as follows: TGTGCCTGGAGTGTAGCCCGGGTAGGTGGTCAAAATCAGCCCCAGCATTTT. Its protein is CAWSVARVGGQNQPQHF.